One sample yielded the 5 T cell receptor beta chains listed below, sequenced in a study of T cells in Graves' hyperthyroidism and ophthalmopathy. TCR beta CDR3 regions were amplified from RNA. First-round RT-PCR targeting the TCR CDR3 was performed with the HTBI primer set. TCRdb reprocessed the multiplex PCR reads with MiXCR, giving one entry per CDR3 protein. The sample records about 580,000 distinct CDR3 sequences, around 46% being singletons. Sequencing was performed on peripheral blood or thyroid tissue (not recorded which). Every receptor here comes from a woman between 18 and 29 years old with Graves' hyperthyroidism.

The CDR3 here is CASSEGIAVMFGYGYTF. As DNA, the CDR3 is TGTGCCAGCAGCGAGGGGATAGCAGTAATGTTTGGTTATGGCTACACCTTC. This chain connects TRBV14 to TRBJ1-2; weak D call: TRBD1 (5 bases). The CDR3 extends over 17 amino acids. Germline CDR1 reads SGHDN; CDR2 reads FVKESK. Trimming left V 5 bases short and J 5 bases short, with 24 bases between.

V usage is TRBV27 and J usage is TRBJ2-7; D may be TRBD1 or TRBD2 (5 bases each). Trimming pared 1 base from V and 2 bases from J, leaving 9 bases between. Germline assignment: CDR1 MNHEY and CDR2 SMNVEV (reference sequence). The CDR3 consists of 14 residues. CDR3: CASSLYQGPYEQYF. The CDR3 DNA is TGTGCCAGCAGTTTATATCAGGGACCCTACGAGCAGTACTTC.

A note on this clonotype: Likely a read error: the CDR3 ends without its conserved phenylalanine or tryptophan. The DNA is left out, because the CDR3 cannot be placed on it with certainty; the CDR3 is given as TCRdb lists it. The chain carries TRBV12-3 or TRBV12-4 and TRBJ2-7; TRBD1 is the table's D call and was not checked against the DNA. The CDR3 is 10 residues long, counting both termini. The CDR3 sequence: CASSFWGMNT.

The chain is built from TRBV25-1 and TRBJ2-5; no clear D gene. V was shortened by 8 bases and J by 0 bases, with 10 bases between the two germline ends. Germline CDR1 MGHDK, CDR2 SYGVNS. This CDR3 contains 13 residues. The CDR3 protein is CASARTNQETQYF. CDR3 nucleotide sequence: TGTGCCAGCGCCCGGACGAACCAAGAGACCCAGTACTTC.

Many counts were recorded for this clonotype. The CDR3 reads CASGLGEYQPQHF. CDR3 in DNA: TGTGCTAGTGGTTTGGGCGAGTATCAGCCCCAGCATTTT. This sequence joins TRBV12-5 and TRBJ1-5; no clear D gene. From germline, CDR1 is LGHNT and CDR2 FRNRAP. The CDR3 contains 13 residues. V lost 1 base and J 5 bases, leaving 6 bases between the germline ends. Using reference TRBV12-5 and TRBJ1-5 for the parts outside the CDR3, the full variable domain is DARVTQTPRHKVTEMGQEVTMRCQPILGHNTVFWYRQTMMQGLELLAYFRNRAPLDDSGMPKDRFSAEMPDATLATLKIQPSEPRDSAVYFCASGLGEYQPQHFGDGTRLSIL.